The present T cell receptor beta chain was sequenced within a study of blood T cell repertoires in COVID-19. Study-level information: Italy, Spain and the United States were the sources of the convalescent and acute COVID-19 samples. Sources were T cells, B-cell-depleted T cells, or PBMCs; the material itself was cDNA or gDNA.

In the source study's methods: Nucleated cell number was recorded as an estimate derived from reference gene primer amplification. The table came from immunoSEQ multiplex PCR; TCRdb's copy has only in-frame clones and leaves some out. Clone size and V and J calls were adopted from that table, with D and trimming inferred from the DNA. This sample has roughly 100,000 clones, with about 83% found just once. CDR3 length: 15 residues. CDR1 and CDR2 (germline): SGHDT, YYEEEE. V was clipped by 0 bases and J by 3 bases; unmatched bases: 4. The chain joins TRBV5-6 to TRBJ1-2; TRBD1 aligns across 8 bases. Sequences were obtained from peripheral blood. The TCR originated in a man between 65 and 85 years old with active or convalescent COVID-19. Here the CDR3 reads CASSLDQGAYYGYTF. CDR3 DNA sequence: TGTGCCAGCAGCTTGGACCAGGGGGCCTACTATGGCTACACCTTC.